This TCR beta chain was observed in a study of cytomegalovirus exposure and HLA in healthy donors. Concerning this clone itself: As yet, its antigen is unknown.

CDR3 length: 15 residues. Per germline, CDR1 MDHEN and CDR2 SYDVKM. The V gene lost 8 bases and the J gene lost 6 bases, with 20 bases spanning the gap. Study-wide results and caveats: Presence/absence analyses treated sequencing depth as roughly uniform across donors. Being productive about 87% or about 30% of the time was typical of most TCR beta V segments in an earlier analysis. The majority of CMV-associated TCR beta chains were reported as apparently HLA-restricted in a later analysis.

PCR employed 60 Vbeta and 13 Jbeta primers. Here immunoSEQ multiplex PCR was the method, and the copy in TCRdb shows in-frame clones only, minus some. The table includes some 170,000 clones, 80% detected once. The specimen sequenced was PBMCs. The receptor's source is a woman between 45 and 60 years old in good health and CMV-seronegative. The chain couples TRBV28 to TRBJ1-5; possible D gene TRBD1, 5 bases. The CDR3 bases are TGTGCCAGCGTCGGGGGGTGGGGGGAGCTTCAGCCCCAGCATTTT. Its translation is CASVGGWGELQPQHF.